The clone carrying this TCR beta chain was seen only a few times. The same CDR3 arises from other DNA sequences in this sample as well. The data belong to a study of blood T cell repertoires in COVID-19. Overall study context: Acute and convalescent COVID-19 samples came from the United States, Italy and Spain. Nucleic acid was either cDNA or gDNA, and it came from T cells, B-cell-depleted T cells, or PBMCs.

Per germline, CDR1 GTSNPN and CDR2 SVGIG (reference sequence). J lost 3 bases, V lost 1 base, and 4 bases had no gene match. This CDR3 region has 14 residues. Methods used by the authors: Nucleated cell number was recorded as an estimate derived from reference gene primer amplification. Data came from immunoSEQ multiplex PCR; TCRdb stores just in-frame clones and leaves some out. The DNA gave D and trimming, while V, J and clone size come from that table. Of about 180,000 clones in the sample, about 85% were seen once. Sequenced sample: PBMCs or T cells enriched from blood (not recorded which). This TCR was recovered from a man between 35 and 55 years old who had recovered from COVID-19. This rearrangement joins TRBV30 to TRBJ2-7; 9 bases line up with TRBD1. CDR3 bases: TGTGCCTGGAGTGATGGGACAGGGAACTACGAGCAGTACTTC. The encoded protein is CAWSDGTGNYEQYF.